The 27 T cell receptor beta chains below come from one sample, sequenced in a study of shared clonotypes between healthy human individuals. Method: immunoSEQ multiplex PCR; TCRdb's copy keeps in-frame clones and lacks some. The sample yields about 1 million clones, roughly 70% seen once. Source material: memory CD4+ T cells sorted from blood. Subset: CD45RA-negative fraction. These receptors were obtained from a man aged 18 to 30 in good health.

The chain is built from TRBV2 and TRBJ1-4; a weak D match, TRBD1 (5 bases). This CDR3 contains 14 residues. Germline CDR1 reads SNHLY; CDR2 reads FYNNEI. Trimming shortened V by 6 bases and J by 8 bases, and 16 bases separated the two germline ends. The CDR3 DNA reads TGTGCCAGCAGGGAGGGACCCCTCGGCGAAAAACTGTTTTTT. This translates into CASREGPLGEKLFF.

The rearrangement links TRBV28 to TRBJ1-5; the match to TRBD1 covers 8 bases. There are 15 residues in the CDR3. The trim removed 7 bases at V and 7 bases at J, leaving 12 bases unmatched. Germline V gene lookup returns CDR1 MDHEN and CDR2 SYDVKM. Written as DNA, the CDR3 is TGTGCCAGCAACCAGTGGGGACAGGTTATACAGCCCCAGCATTTT. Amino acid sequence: CASNQWGQVIQPQHF.

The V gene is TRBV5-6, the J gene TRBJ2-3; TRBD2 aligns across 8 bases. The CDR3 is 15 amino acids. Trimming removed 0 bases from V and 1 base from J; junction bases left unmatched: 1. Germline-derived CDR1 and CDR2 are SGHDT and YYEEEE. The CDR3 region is CASSLGSGGTDTQYF. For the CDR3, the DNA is TGTGCCAGCAGCTTGGGTAGCGGGGGCACAGATACGCAGTATTTT.

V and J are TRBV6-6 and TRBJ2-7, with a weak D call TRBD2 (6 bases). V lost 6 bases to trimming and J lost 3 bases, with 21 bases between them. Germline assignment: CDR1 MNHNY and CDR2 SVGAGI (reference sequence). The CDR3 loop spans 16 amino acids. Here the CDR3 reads CASRVPRRSGVYEQYF. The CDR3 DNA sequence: TGTGCCAGCAGGGTCCCTCGGAGGTCGGGGGTCTACGAGCAGTACTTC.

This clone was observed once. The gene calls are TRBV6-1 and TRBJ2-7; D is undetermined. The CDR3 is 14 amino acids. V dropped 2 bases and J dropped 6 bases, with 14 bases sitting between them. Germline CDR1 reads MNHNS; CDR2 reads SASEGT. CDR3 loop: CASSETNWVGEQYF. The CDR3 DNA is TGTGCCAGCAGTGAAACGAACTGGGTCGGCGAGCAGTACTTC.

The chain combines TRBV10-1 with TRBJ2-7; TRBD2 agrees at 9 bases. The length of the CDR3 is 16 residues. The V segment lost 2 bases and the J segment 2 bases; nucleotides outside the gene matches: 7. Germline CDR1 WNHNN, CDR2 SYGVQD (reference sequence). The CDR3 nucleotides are TGCGCCAGCAGTGAGGAAGGTAGCGGGAGCCCCTACGAGCAGTACTTC. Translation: CASSEEGSGSPYEQYF.

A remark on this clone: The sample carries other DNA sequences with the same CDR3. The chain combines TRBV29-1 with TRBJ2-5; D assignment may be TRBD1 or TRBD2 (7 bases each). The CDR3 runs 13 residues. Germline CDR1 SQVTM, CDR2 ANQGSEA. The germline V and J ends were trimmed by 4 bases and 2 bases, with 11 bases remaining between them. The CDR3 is CSVGQGGQETQYF. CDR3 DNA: TGCAGCGTTGGACAGGGAGGGCAAGAGACCCAGTACTTC.

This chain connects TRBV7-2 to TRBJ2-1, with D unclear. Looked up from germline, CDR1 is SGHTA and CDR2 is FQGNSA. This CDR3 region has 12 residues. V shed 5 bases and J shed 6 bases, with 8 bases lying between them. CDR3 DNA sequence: TGTGCCAGCAGCCCAGTTCTCAATGAGCAGTTCTTC. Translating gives CASSPVLNEQFF.

CDR3 nucleotide sequence: TGTGCCAGCAGTTACCTACTCCAGAGGGGTAATGAAAAACTGTTTTTT. As protein: CASSYLLQRGNEKLFF. The chain couples TRBV6-6 to TRBJ1-4; tentatively, D is TRBD1 (5 bases). Germline V gene sequence: CDR1 MNHNY, CDR2 SVGAGI (reference sequence). This CDR3 contains 16 residues. V dropped 2 bases and J dropped 4 bases, with 14 bases sitting between them.

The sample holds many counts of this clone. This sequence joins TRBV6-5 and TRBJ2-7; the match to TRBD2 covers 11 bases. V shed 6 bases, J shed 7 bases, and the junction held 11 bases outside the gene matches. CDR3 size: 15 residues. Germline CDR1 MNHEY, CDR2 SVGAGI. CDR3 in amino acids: CASRQDSGGAYEQYF. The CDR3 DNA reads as TGTGCCAGCAGGCAGGATAGCGGGGGGGCGTATGAGCAGTACTTC.

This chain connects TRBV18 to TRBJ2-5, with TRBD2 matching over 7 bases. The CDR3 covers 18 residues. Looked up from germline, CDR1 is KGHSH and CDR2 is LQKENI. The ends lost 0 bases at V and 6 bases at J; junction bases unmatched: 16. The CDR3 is CASSPPTGDYTRRQTQYF. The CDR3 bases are TGTGCCAGCTCACCACCAACGGGGGACTACACCCGACGACAGACCCAGTACTTC.

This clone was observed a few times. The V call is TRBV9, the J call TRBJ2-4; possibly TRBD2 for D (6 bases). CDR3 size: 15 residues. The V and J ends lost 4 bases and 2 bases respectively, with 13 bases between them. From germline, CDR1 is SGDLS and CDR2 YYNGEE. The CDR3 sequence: CASSQTSSSKNIQYF. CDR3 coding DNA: TGTGCCAGCAGCCAGACTAGTTCCTCCAAAAACATTCAGTACTTC.

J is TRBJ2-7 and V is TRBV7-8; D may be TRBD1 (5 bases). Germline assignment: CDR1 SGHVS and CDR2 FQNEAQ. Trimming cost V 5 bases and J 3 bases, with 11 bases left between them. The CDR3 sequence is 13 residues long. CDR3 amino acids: CASSQDTLYEQYF. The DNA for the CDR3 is TGTGCCAGCAGCCAGGACACCCTCTACGAGCAGTACTTC.

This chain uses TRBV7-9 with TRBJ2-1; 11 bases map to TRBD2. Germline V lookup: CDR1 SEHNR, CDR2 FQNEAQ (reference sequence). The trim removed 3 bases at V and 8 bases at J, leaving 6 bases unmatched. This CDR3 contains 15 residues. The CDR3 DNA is TGTGCCAGCAGCTTGGGACTAGCGGTTCCTGATGAGCAGTTCTTC. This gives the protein CASSLGLAVPDEQFF. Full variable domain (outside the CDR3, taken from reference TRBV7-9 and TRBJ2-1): DTGVSQNPRHKITKRGQNVTFRCDPISEHNRLYWYRQTLGQGPEFLTYFQNEAQLEKSRLLSDRFSAERPKGSFSTLEIQRTEQGDSAMYLCASSLGLAVPDEQFFGPGTRLTVL.

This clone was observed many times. In nucleotides, the CDR3 is TGCGCCAGCAGCCAAGGGGCGGTAGCGGGAGCCAGAGATACGCAGTATTTT. Its protein product is CASSQGAVAGARDTQYF. V gene TRBV4-1 combines with J gene TRBJ2-3; 9 bases map to TRBD2. With V trimmed by 1 base and J by 5 bases, 10 bases remained unmatched. The CDR3 is made up of 17 amino acids. The germline V gene has CDR1 MGHRA and CDR2 YSYEKL.

The CDR3 DNA reads as TGTGCCAGCAGCTTAGGTGGGGTCGGTTCCAACACTGAAGCTTTCTTT. It specifies CASSLGGVGSNTEAFF. V usage is TRBV7-9 and J usage is TRBJ1-1, with D uncertain. Germline values: CDR1 SEHNR, CDR2 FQNEAQ (reference sequence). The CDR3 loop spans 16 amino acids. V gave up 1 base and J gave up 2 bases, with 14 bases separating them.

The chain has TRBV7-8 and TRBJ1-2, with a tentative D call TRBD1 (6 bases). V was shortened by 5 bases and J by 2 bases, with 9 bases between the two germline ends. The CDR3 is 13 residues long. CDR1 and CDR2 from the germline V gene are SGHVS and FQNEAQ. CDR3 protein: CASSVDRNYGYTF. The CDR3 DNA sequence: TGTGCCAGCAGCGTCGACAGGAACTATGGCTACACCTTC.

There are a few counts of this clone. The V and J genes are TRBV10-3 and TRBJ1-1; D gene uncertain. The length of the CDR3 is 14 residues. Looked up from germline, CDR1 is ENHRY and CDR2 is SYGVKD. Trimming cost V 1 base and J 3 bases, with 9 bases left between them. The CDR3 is CAISELAADTEAFF. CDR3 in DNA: TGTGCCATCAGTGAGTTAGCGGCGGACACTGAAGCTTTCTTT.

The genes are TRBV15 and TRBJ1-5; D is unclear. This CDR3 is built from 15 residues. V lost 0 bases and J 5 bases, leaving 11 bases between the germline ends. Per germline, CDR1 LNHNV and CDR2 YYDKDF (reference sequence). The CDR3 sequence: CATSRDMAGHQPQHF. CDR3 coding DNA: TGTGCCACCAGCAGAGATATGGCAGGCCATCAGCCCCAGCATTTT.

The CDR3 is CASSKQGNEKLFF. CDR3 sequence (DNA): TGTGCCAGCAGTAAACAGGGCAATGAAAAACTGTTTTTT. The chain joins TRBV25-1 to TRBJ1-4; D might be TRBD1 (6 bases). V was shortened by 5 bases and J by 5 bases, with 9 bases between the two germline ends. Germline loops: CDR1 MGHDK, CDR2 SYGVNS. The CDR3 has 13 residues.

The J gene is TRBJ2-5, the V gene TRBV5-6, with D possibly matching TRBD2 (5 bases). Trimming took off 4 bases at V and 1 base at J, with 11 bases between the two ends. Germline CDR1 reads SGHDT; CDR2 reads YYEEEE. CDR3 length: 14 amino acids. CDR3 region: CASSRNGIQETQYF. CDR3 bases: TGTGCCAGCAGCCGCAACGGGATCCAAGAGACCCAGTACTTC.

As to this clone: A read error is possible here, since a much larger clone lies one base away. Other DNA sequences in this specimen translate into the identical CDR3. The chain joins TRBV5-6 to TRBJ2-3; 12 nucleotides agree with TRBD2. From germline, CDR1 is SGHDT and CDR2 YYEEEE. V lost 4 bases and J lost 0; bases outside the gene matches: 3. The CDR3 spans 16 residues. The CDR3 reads CASSRTSGVSTDTQYF. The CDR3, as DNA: TGTGCCAGCAGCCGGACTAGCGGGGTTAGCACAGATACGCAGTATTTT.

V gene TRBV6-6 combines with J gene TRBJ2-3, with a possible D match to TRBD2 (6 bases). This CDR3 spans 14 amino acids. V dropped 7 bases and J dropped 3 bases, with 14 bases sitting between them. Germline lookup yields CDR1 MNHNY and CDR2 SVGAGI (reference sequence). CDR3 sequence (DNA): TGTGCCAGCATCCCGGGGACTCAAACAGATACGCAGTATTTT. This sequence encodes CASIPGTQTDTQYF.

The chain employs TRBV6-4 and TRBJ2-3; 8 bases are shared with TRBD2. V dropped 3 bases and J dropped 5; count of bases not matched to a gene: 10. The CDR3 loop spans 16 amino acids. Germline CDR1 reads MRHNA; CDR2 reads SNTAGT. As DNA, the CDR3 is TGTGCCAGCAGTGATTCCGGGGGGGCCAGTTTAGATACGCAGTATTTT. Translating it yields CASSDSGGASLDTQYF.

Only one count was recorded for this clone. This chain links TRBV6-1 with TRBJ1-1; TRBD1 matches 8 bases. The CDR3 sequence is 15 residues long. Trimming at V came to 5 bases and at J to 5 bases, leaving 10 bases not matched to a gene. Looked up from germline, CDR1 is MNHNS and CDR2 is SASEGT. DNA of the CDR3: TGTGCCAGCAGTAACTTTGACAGGGGTCGGACTGAAGCTTTCTTT. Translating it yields CASSNFDRGRTEAFF.

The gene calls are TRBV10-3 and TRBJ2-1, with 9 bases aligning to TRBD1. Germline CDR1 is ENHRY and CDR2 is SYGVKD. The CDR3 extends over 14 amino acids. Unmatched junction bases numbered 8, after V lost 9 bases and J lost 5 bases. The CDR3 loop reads CAILPGQGNNEQFF. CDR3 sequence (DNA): TGTGCCATACTACCGGGACAGGGTAACAATGAGCAGTTCTTC.

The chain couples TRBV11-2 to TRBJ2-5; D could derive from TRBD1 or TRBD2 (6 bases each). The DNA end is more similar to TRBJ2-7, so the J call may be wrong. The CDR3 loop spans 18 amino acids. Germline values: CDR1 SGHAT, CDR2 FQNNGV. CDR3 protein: CASSLVQNGGPTSYEQYF. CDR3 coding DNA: TGTGCCAGCAGCTTAGTGCAGAACGGGGGCCCTACTAGCTACGAGCAGTACTTC.